Reported below is one T cell receptor (beta chain). The CDR3 totals 13 residues. The trim removed 6 bases at V and 0 bases at J, leaving 2 bases unmatched. This entry belongs to a study of control samples from healthy donors and cancer patients. Generated by immunoSEQ multiplex PCR, the TCRdb table keeps only in-frame clones and is missing some. The sample includes around 80,000 clones, around 87% of them seen just once. The source material was blood. This sequence originates from a man aged 50-60 years in good health. This chain joins TRBV23-1 and TRBJ2-7, with 7 bases lining up with TRBD2. TRBV23-1 is an ORF; its function is uncertain. DNA for the CDR3: TGCGCCAGCAGGGGGGGGGACTCCTACGAGCAGTACGTC. It codes for CASRGGDSYEQYV.